What follows are 12 T cell receptor beta chains derived from one specimen sequenced in a study of T cell changes during pregnancy in multiple sclerosis. The data were produced by immunoSEQ multiplex PCR, yet TCRdb's version contains in-frame clones alone and is incomplete. The repertoire holds over 70,000 clones, with approximately 90% as singletons. Source: peripheral blood, taken in the first trimester of pregnancy. These receptors were obtained from a female donor in good health, enrolled as a control in a pregnancy study.

V is TRBV19 and J is TRBJ2-2; possibly TRBD1 for D (6 bases). CDR3 length: 15 residues. V lost 7 bases to trimming and J lost 5 bases, with 17 bases between them. Germline CDR1 and CDR2: LNHDA and SQIVND (reference sequence). The CDR3 DNA is TGTGCCAGTACCCCGCAGGGGCTGGTGACCGGGGAGCTGTTTTTT. This encodes CASTPQGLVTGELFF.

The V call is TRBV5-1, the J call TRBJ2-6; 9 nucleotides match TRBD1. CDR3 length: 19 residues. V dropped 0 bases and J dropped 3; count of bases not matched to a gene: 10. Germline assignment: CDR1 SGHRS and CDR2 YFSETQ. The CDR3 loop is CASSLEPRTGAVGANVLTF. CDR3 nucleotides: TGCGCCAGCAGCTTGGAACCGAGGACAGGGGCGGTTGGGGCCAACGTCCTGACTTTC.

This chain connects TRBV6-1 to TRBJ2-2, with 7 bases identical to TRBD2. The length of the CDR3 is 15 residues. The germline CDR1 and CDR2 sequences are MNHNS and SASEGT. Unmatched junction bases numbered 4, after V lost 1 base and J lost 5 bases. CDR3 loop: CASSEEEGGTGELFF. The CDR3 region has the DNA TGTGCCAGCAGTGAAGAGGAGGGAGGGACCGGGGAGCTGTTTTTT.

The chain's CDR3 is CSARGQGEQYF. The DNA of the CDR3 is TGCAGTGCTAGAGGTCAGGGCGAGCAGTACTTC. This chain connects TRBV20-1 to TRBJ2-7; tentatively, D is TRBD1 (5 bases). Trimming stripped 1 base from V and 6 bases from J, with 7 bases between. Germline V gene lookup returns CDR1 DFQATT and CDR2 SNEGSKA (reference sequence). This CDR3 has 11 amino acids.

The rearrangement links TRBV4-1 to TRBJ1-2, with D unclear. Germline-derived CDR1 and CDR2 are MGHRA and YSYEKL. V was cut by 8 bases and J by 2 bases, with 12 bases left in between. The CDR3 sequence is 13 residues long. The CDR3 DNA reads TGCGCCAGCGCCGACTTCAACAACTATGGCTACACCTTC. This translates into CASADFNNYGYTF.

This clone was observed once. The chain has TRBV6-1 and TRBJ2-7; TRBD1 matches 7 bases. Germline-derived CDR1 and CDR2 are MNHNS and SASEGT. The CDR3 loop spans 15 amino acids. V shed 3 bases, J shed 7 bases, and the junction held 12 bases outside the gene matches. As DNA, the CDR3 is TGTGCCAGCAGTGAGCCGGGACAGAGCTCGGGGGAGCAGTACTTC. It codes for CASSEPGQSSGEQYF.

V is TRBV12-5 and J is TRBJ2-1; 10 nucleotides align to TRBD2. V was pared by 7 bases and J by 3 bases, with 6 bases of the junction left unmatched. In germline, CDR1 is LGHNT, CDR2 FRNRAP. The CDR3 has 15 residues. This CDR3 is CASAVAGGGYNEQFF. As DNA, the CDR3 is TGTGCTAGTGCCGTAGCGGGGGGCGGCTACAATGAGCAGTTCTTC.

V gene TRBV7-3 combines with J gene TRBJ2-7; 8 positions match TRBD1. Losses at the gene ends were 5 bases for V and 10 bases for J; bases not matched to a gene: 10. This CDR3 region has 13 residues. Germline CDR1 is SGHTA and CDR2 is FQGTGA. The chain's CDR3 is CASSLLGQGEQYF. The CDR3 bases are TGTGCCAGCAGCCTCTTAGGACAGGGCGAACAGTACTTC.

This chain joins TRBV30 and TRBJ1-1, with 8 bases lining up with TRBD1. Germline V gene lookup returns CDR1 GTSNPN and CDR2 SVGIG (reference sequence). J gave up 11 bases and V 4 bases, and 12 bases lay outside the gene matches. This CDR3 has 13 amino acids. The CDR3 DNA reads TGTGCCTGGACCCCGGGACAGGTCGGGCGGGCTTTCTTT. This sequence encodes CAWTPGQVGRAFF.

The chain recombines TRBV11-1 with TRBJ1-1; D is undetermined. Trimming removed 1 base from V and 1 base from J, with 7 bases in between. This CDR3 is built from 14 residues. Germline CDR1 SGHAT, CDR2 FQDESV (reference sequence). The CDR3 is CASSLGRANTEAFF. The CDR3 DNA sequence: TGTGCCAGCAGCTTAGGTCGCGCGAACACTGAAGCTTTCTTT.

This chain connects TRBV6-5 to TRBJ1-2; D may be TRBD1 (6 bases). V dropped 2 bases and J dropped 6 bases, with 13 bases sitting between them. Germline V CDR1 and CDR2: MNHEY, SVGAGI. The CDR3 contains 14 residues. In DNA form, the CDR3 reads TGTGCCAGCAGTTACGGTACAGGGATGAATGGCTACACCTTC. Translation gives CASSYGTGMNGYTF.

The chain has TRBV28 and TRBJ1-6; 9 positions agree with TRBD1. CDR3 length: 14 residues. Germline V gene data show CDR1 as MDHEN and CDR2 as SYDVKM. Germline trimming cut 7 bases from V and 10 bases from J; bases unmatched to any gene: 8. CDR3 in DNA: TGTGCCAGCAACGGACAGGGGTTTGAATCACCCCTCCACTTT. Amino acid sequence: CASNGQGFESPLHF.